The text below deals with one TCR beta chain. Its antigen remains unidentified. Trimming removed 1 base from V and 5 bases from J, with 8 bases in between. The V gene's germline CDR1 is SGHTA and CDR2 FQGNSA. The CDR3 is 13 residues long. This entry is derived from a study of blood T cells in healthy people across ages. The study's findings and limits: When set beside aged donors, long-lived donors presented more naive CD4+ cells and higher diversity. There was a strong correlation between TCR beta diversity and naive T cell percentage.

A second PCR, run for roughly 7 to 12 cycles, used a sample-barcoded 5' primer plus a J-beta primer mix. TCRdb reprocessed the 5' RACE reads with MiXCR, giving one entry per CDR3 protein. This sample yields roughly 700,000 distinct CDR3 sequences, of which approximately 31% are seen a single time; just over 15% belongs to the top ten. Isolated per sample were at least 7 million PBMCs. The receptor was derived from a woman older than 75 in good health. The rearrangement joins TRBV7-2 to TRBJ1-2, with no clear D. Sequenced sample: blood. The chain's CDR3 is CASSLVLTYGYTF. DNA of the CDR3: TGTGCCAGCAGCTTAGTTTTAACATATGGCTACACCTTC.